The sequence of this T cell receptor (beta chain) was determined in a study of molecular identifiers for immune sequencing clone quantification. Study in general: Split five ways in replicates, RNA from about 20,000 or 100,000 naive CD8 cells had four portions sequenced.

Study-level results: Naive cells had under 1% of molecules in clones above 20 RNA copies, effectors over 99%. Should identical TCR molecules share a barcode, the sizes of highly expanded clones could be underestimated.

V shed 1 base and J shed 3 bases, with 9 bases lying between them. The CDR3 contains 14 residues. Looked up from germline, CDR1 is SEHNR and CDR2 is FQNEAQ (reference sequence). This clonotype showed up many times. Its matching antigen is unknown. It was with previously described methods and listed TCR primers that bulk TCR libraries were made. MiXCR, applied by TCRdb to the PCR reads, yields one record per CDR3 protein. This table has around 460,000 distinct CDR3 sequences, around a fifth appearing once. The chain couples TRBV7-9 to TRBJ2-5, with a weak D call TRBD1 (5 bases). The clonotype originates from a human donor in good health. Some libraries in this study had Jurkat cell RNA spiked in. What was sequenced was naive CD8+ T cells from blood, with Jurkat cell RNA spiked in. The sample's subset: FACS-sorted CD8+CD4-CCR7+CD45RA+ naive T cells. The CDR3 nucleotides are TGTGCCAGCAGCTTAGGGGCAGGGAAAGAGACCCAGTACTTC. Protein: CASSLGAGKETQYF.